This T cell receptor beta chain stems from a study of graft-versus-host responses after intestinal transplantation. Trimming shortened V by 2 bases and J by 2 bases, and 4 bases separated the two germline ends. CDR1 is MNHNY and CDR2 is SVGAGI in the germline V gene (reference sequence). This CDR3 contains 13 residues. Assay: immunoSEQ multiplex PCR; the TCRdb copy retains only in-frame clones and omits some. The sample lists roughly 99,000 clones; about 83% were seen once. A note on this clone: What it binds is not known.

General observations from the study: Maximum circulating GvH clone levels tracked with early post-transplant HvG decreases. GvH clones appeared in recipient marrow, some first in ileum or blood.

This TCR derives from a human patient who received an intestinal transplant, so some T cells may come from the graft donor. The chain joins TRBV6-6 to TRBJ1-5; D gene uncertain. Sequences were derived from PBMCs, sampled 255 days after intestinal transplant. The CDR3 spells CASSYEGNQPQHF. In DNA form, the CDR3 reads TGTGCCAGCAGTTACGAGGGCAATCAGCCCCAGCATTTT.